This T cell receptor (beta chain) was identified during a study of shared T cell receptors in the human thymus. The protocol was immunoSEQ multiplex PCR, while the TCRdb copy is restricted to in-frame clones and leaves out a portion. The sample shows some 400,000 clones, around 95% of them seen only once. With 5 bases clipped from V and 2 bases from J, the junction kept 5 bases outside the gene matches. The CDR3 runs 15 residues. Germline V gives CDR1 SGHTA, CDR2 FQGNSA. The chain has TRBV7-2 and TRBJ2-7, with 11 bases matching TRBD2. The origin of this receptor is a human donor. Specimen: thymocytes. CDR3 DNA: TGTGCCAGCAGCCTATCGGGACTAGCGGCCTACGAGCAGTACTTC. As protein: CASSLSGLAAYEQYF.